This T cell receptor (beta chain) was recovered during a study of immune evolution from preneoplasia to lung adenocarcinoma. CDR3 length: 16 amino acids. V lost 5 bases, J lost 5 bases, and 5 bases stayed unmatched. From germline, CDR1 is SGHAT and CDR2 FQNNGV. Premalignant or tumor cells were enriched by macro-dissection after pathologic assessment. Measured with immunoSEQ multiplex PCR; TCRdb has only the in-frame clones, and not every one. There are about 41,000 clones in the sample; less than 85% occur only once, and around 4.5% lies in the top ten. The material sequenced was FFPE invasive lung adenocarcinoma tissue. This chain joins TRBV11-2 and TRBJ2-3; the match to TRBD2 covers 15 bases. This TCR came from a person aged 55 to 75 with lung adenocarcinoma. The CDR3 DNA reads as TGTGCCAGCAGCCCCGGACTAGCGGGAGGGGGAGATACGCAGTATTTT. Protein: CASSPGLAGGGDTQYF.